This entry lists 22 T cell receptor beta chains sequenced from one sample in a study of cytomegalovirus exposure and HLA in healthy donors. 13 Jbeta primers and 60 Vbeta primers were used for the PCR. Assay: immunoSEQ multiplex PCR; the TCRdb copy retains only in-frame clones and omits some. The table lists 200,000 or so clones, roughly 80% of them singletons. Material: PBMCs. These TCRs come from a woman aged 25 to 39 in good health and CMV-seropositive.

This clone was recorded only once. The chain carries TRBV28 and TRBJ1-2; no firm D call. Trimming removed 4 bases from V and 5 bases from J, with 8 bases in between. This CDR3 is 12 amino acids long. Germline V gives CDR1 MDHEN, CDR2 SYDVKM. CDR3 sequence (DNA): TGTGCCAGCAGTTCGACGGGGTATGGCTACACCTTC. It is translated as CASSSTGYGYTF.

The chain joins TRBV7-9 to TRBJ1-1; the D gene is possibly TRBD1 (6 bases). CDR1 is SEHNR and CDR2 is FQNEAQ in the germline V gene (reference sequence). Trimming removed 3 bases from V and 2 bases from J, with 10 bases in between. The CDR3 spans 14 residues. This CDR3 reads CASSFDRLNTEAFF. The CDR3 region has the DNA TGTGCCAGCAGCTTCGACAGGCTCAACACTGAAGCTTTCTTT.

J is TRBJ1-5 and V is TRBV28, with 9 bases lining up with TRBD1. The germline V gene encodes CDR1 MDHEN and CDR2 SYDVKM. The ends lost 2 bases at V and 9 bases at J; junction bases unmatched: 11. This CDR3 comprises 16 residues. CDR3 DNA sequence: TGTGCCAGCAGTTTAGCCGGGACAGGGTCAGGGGGGCCCCAGCATTTT. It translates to CASSLAGTGSGGPQHF.

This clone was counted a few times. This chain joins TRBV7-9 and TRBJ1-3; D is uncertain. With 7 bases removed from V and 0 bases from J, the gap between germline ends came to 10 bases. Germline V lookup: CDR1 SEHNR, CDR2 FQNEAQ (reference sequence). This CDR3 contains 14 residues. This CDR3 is CASTPTRSGNTIYF. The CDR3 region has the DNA TGTGCCAGCACCCCGACTCGCTCTGGAAACACCATATATTTT. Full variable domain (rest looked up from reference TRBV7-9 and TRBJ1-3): DTGVSQNPRHKITKRGQNVTFRCDPISEHNRLYWYRQTLGQGPEFLTYFQNEAQLEKSRLLSDRFSAERPKGSFSTLEIQRTEQGDSAMYLCASTPTRSGNTIYFGEGSWLTVV.

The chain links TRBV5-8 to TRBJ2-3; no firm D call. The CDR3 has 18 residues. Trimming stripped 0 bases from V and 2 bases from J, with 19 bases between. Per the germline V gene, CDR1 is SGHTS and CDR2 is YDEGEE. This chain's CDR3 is CASSLAVFPSVYTDTQYF. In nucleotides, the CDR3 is TGTGCCAGCAGCTTGGCCGTTTTCCCCTCGGTCTACACAGATACGCAGTATTTT.

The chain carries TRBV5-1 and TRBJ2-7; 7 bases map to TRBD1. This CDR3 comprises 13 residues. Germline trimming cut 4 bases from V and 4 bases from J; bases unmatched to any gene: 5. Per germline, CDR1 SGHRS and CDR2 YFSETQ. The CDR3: CASSRDRDYEQYF. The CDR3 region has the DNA TGCGCCAGCAGCCGCGACAGGGATTACGAGCAGTACTTC.

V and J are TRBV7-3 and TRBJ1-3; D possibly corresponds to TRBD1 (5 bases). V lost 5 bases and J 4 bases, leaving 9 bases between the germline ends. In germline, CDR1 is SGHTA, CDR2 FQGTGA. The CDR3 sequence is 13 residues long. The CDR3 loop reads CASSPPGGNTIYF. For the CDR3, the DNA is TGTGCCAGCAGCCCACCAGGGGGAAACACCATATATTTT.

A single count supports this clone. The CDR3 spells CASSFTSASGGTQYF. The CDR3 DNA sequence: TGTGCCAGCAGTTTTACTAGCGCCAGCGGTGGTACGCAGTATTTT. This rearrangement joins TRBV9 to TRBJ2-3; 7 nucleotides match TRBD2. CDR3 length: 15 amino acids. Losses at the gene ends were 5 bases for V and 8 bases for J; bases not matched to a gene: 14. CDR1 SGDLS and CDR2 YYNGEE come from the germline V gene.

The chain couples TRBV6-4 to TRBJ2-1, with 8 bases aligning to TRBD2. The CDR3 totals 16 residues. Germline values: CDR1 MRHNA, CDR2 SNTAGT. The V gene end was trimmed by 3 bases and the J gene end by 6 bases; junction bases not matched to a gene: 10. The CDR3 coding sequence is TGTGCCAGCAGTGATTACCCTGGACTAGCTCGCAATGAGCAGTTCTTC. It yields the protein CASSDYPGLARNEQFF.

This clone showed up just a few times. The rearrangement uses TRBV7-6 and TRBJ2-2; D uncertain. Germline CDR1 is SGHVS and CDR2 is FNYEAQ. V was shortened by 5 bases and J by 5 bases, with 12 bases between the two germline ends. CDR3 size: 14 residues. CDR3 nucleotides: TGTGCCAGCAGCCTAGTTTCGGTTACCGGGGAGCTGTTTTTT. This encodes CASSLVSVTGELFF.

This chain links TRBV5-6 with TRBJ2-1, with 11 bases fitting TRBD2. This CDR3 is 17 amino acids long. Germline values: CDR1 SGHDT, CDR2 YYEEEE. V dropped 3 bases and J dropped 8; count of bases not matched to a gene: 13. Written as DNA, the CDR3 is TGTGCCAGCAGCTCGGGTACAAGACTAGCGGGGTTCGATGAGCAGTTCTTC. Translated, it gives CASSSGTRLAGFDEQFF.

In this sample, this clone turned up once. CDR3 region: CASGGDGATEAFF. CDR3 sequence (DNA): TGTGCCAGTGGGGGGGATGGGGCCACTGAAGCTTTCTTT. V gene TRBV19 combines with J gene TRBJ1-1, with D possibly matching TRBD1 (5 bases). The CDR3 consists of 13 residues. The ends were cut back, 8 bases at V and 4 bases at J, with 14 bases in the middle. Germline V gives CDR1 LNHDA, CDR2 SQIVND (reference sequence). Using reference TRBV19 and TRBJ1-1 for the parts outside the CDR3, the full variable domain is DGGITQSPKYLFRKEGQNVTLSCEQNLNHDAMYWYRQDPGQGLRLIYYSQIVNDFQKGDIAEGYSVSREKKESFPLTVTSAQKNPTAFYLCASGGDGATEAFFGQGTRLTVV.

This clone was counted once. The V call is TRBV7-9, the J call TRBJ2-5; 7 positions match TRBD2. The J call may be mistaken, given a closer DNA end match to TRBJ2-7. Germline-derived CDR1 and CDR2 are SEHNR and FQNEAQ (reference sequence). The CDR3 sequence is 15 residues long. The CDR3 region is CASSLLADLSYEQYF. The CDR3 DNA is TGTGCCAGCAGCTTACTAGCGGATTTATCCTACGAGCAGTACTTC.

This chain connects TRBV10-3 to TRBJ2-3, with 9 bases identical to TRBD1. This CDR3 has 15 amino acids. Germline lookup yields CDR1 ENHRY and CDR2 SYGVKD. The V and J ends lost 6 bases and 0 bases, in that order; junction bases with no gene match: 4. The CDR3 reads CAISRDRDSTDTQYF. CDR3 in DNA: TGTGCCATCAGCCGGGACAGGGATAGCACAGATACGCAGTATTTT.

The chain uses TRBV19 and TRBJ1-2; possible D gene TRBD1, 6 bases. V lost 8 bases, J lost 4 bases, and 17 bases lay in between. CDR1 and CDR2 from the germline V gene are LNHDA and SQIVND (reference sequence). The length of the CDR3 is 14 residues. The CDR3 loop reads CASHNPGVAYGYTF. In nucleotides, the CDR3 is TGTGCCAGTCACAATCCAGGGGTGGCCTATGGCTACACCTTC. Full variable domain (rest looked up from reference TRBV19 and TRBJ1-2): DGGITQSPKYLFRKEGQNVTLSCEQNLNHDAMYWYRQDPGQGLRLIYYSQIVNDFQKGDIAEGYSVSREKKESFPLTVTSAQKNPTAFYLCASHNPGVAYGYTFGSGTRLTVV.

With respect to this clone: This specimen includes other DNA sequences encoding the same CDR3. This chain's CDR3 is CASSQEGTGQETQYF. CDR3 sequence (DNA): TGCGCCAGCAGCCAAGAAGGGACAGGTCAAGAGACCCAGTACTTC. The V call is TRBV4-3, the J call TRBJ2-5; 8 bases fit TRBD1. The CDR3 consists of 15 residues. V lost 0 bases and J lost 2; bases outside the gene matches: 2. The germline CDR1 and CDR2 sequences are LGHNA and YSLEER.

In nucleotides, the CDR3 is TGTGCCATCAGTGGGGCGGGACTAGCGGGCGCCGAGCAGTACTTC. Protein sequence: CAISGAGLAGAEQYF. The V call is TRBV10-3, the J call TRBJ2-7; 12 nucleotides match TRBD2. Germline V gene data show CDR1 as ENHRY and CDR2 as SYGVKD. This CDR3 has 15 residues. J gave up 6 bases and V 4 bases, and 7 bases lay outside the gene matches.

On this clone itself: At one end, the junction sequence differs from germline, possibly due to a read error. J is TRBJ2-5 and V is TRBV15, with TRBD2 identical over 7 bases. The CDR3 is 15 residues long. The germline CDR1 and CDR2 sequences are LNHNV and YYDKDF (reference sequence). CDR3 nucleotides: TGTGCCAGCAGCAAGCGGGACCCGTACCAAGAGACCCAGTACTTC. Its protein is CASSKRDPYQETQYF.

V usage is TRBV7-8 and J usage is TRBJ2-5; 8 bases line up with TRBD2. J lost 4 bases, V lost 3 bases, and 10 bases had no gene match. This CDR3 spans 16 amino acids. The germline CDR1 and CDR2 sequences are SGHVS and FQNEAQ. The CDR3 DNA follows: TGTGCCAGCAGCTTGGGAAGCGGGGGATGGGGAGAGACCCAGTACTTC. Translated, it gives CASSLGSGGWGETQYF.

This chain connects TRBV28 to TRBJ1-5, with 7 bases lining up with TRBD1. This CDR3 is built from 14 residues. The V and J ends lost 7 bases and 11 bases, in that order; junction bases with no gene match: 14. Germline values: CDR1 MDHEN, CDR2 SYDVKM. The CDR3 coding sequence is TGTGCCAGCACCCGCGGACAGGCCCCATCATCCCAGCATTTT. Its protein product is CASTRGQAPSSQHF.

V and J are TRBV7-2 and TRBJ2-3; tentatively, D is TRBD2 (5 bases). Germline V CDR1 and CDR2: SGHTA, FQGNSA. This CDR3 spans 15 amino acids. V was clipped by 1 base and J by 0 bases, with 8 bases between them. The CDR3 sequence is CASSLGLSSTDTQYF. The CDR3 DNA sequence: TGTGCCAGCAGCTTAGGACTATCTAGCACAGATACGCAGTATTTT.

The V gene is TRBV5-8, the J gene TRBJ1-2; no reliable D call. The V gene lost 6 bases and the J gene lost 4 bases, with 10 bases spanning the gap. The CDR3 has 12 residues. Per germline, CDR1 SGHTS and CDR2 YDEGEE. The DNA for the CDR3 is TGTGCCAGCACCCTAGGTACCTATGGCTACACCTTC. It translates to CASTLGTYGYTF.